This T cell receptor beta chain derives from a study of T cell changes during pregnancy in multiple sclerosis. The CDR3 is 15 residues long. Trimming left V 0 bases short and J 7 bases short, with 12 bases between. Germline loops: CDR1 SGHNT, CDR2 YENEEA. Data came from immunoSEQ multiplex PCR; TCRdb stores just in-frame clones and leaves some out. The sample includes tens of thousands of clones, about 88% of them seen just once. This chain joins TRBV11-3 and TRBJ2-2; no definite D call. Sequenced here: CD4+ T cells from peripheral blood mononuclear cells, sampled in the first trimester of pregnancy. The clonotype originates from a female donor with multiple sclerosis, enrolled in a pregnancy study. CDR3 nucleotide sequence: TGTGCCAGCAGCTTAGACGGAACTATTGGCGGGGAGCTGTTTTTT. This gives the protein CASSLDGTIGGELFF.